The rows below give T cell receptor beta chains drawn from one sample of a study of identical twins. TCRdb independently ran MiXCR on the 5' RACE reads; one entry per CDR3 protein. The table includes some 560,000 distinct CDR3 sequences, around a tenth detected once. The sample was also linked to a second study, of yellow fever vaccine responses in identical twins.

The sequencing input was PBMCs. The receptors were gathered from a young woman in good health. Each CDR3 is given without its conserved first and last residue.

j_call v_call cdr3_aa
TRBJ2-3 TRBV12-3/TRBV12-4 ASSLGDRLTDTQY
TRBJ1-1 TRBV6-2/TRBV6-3 ASIRTGRTEAF
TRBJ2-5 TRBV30 AWSVPGKRQETQY
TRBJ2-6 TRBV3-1 ASSQGSSSGANVLT
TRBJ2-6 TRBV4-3 ASSQDSSQGANVLT
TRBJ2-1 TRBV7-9 ASSSRTSGSYNEQF
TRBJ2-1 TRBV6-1 ASRTGGLAGASHEQF
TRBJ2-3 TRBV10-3 AISASSGSQDTQY
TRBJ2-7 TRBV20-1 SASLRGEQY
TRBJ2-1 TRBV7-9 ASHREGQDNEQF
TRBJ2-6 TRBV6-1 ASIKRAADPSGANVLT
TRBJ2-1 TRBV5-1 ASSLVPGGAYNEQF
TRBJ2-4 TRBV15 ATSRDTSGGGLQY
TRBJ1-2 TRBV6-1 ASTPGGGIYYGYT
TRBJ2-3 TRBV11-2 ASSHPGQGSDTQY
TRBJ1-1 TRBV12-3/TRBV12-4 ASRLLGQGGSEAF
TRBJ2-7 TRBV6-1 ASSVRKYEQY
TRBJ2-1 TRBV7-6 ASSLGLAEKYNEQF
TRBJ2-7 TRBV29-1 SVEVYYEQY
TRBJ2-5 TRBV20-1 SARGSGSETQY
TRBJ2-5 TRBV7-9 ASSFPTGEETQY
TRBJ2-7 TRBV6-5 ASSYSWLAGGARGQY
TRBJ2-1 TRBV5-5 ASSMQGELEQF
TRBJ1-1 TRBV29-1 SVATRRTEAF
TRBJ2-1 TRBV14 ASSQVVRGEEF
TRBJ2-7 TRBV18 ASSPGQNYEQY
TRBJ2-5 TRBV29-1 SGTGRKAQETQY
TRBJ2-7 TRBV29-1 SARDQLVYEQY
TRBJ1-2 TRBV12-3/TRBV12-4 ASSRDRGPSGYT
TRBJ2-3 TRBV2 ASRPQFYTDTQY
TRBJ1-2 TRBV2 ASSELRGPGGYT
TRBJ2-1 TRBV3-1 ASSRTSGSRMGEQF
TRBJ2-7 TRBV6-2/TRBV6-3 ASSSTTGIYEQY
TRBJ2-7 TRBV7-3 ASSHGQGIPYEQY
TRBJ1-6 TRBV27 ASSLGAASHSPLH
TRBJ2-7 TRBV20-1 SARYWSSYEQY
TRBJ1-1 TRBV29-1 SVAGDREGAF
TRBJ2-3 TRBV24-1 ATRAGTSYTQY
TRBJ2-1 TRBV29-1 STSGPMNEQF
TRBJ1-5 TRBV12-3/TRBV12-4 ASSQGAAQPQH
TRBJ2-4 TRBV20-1 SARVLDSEYRDIQY
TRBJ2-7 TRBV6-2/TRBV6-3 ASSQGLPSEQY
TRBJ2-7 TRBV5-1 ASSEDHEQY